This TCR beta chain was profiled in a study of response to subunit inactivated influenza vaccine. Study observations and caveats: Authors suggested each seasonal influenza vaccination recruits few new T cells.

Details on this clonotype: What it recognizes is unknown.

TCRdb re-called the RT-PCR reads through MiXCR, storing one row per CDR3 protein. The top ten hold 11% of the sample, which has 610,000 or so distinct CDR3 sequences, 14% seen once. Germline V gene sequence: CDR1 SGHAT, CDR2 FQDESV (reference sequence). V was clipped by 3 bases and J by 0 bases, with 11 bases between them. The CDR3 runs 15 residues. This sequence originates from a man in his forties or fifties who received an inactivated influenza vaccine. The genes are TRBV11-1 and TRBJ1-1; D unresolved. Sequenced here: PBMCs from blood, sampled less than 13 days after vaccination. CDR3 coding DNA: TGTGCCAGCAGCTTCTCAAGCCAAATGAACACTGAAGCTTTCTTT. Protein product: CASSFSSQMNTEAFF.